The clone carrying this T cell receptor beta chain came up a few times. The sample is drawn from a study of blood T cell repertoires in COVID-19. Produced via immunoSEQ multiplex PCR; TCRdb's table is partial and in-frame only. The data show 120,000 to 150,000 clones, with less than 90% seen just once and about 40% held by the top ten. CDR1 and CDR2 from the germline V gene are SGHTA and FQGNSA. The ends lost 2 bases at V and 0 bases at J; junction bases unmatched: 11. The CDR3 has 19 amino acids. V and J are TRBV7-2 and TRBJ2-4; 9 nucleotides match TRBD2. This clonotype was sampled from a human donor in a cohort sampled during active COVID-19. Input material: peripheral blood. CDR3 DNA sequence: TGTGCCAGCAGCTTATACCCAGCGGGGGGCCAAGCAGCCAAAAACATTCAGTACTTC. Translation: CASSLYPAGGQAAKNIQYF.